The rows below give T cell receptor beta chains drawn from one sample of a study of blood T cell repertoires in COVID-19. Method: immunoSEQ multiplex PCR; TCRdb's copy keeps in-frame clones and lacks some. Of around 140,000 clones listed, more than 80% are singletons. The source material was PBMCs or T cells enriched from blood (not recorded which). These receptors originate from a middle-aged man who had recovered from COVID-19. Both conserved end residues are part of each CDR3. A D gene is named only where the DNA matches it firmly. Clone size, where shown, is once, few, many, or a class for clones that have expanded.

v_gene	d_gene	abundance	j_gene	CDR3aa	CDR3nt
TRBV19	TRBD1	few	TRBJ1-6	CASSIDRVGSPLHF	TGTGCCAGTAGTATCGACAGGGTCGGTTCACCCCTCCACTTT
TRBV5-6	.	few	TRBJ1-1	CASSTRDTLRAEAFF	TGTGCCAGCAGCACCAGGGACACCCTGAGGGCTGAAGCTTTCTTT
TRBV7-8	.	.	TRBJ1-1	CASSLLTGFEAFF	TGTGCCAGCAGCTTACTCACAGGGTTTGAAGCTTTCTTT
TRBV7-9	TRBD2	.	TRBJ2-1	CASRTSGRHNEQFF	TGTGCCAGCAGGACTAGCGGGAGACACAATGAGCAGTTCTTC
TRBV9	.	.	TRBJ2-7	CASSVESTSQGTYEQYF	TGTGCCAGCAGCGTAGAATCCACAAGCCAGGGGACCTACGAGCAGTACTTC
TRBV5-1	TRBD1	.	TRBJ1-4	CASSTRTGQGEKLFF	TGCGCCAGCAGCACCCGGACAGGGCAGGGTGAAAAACTGTTTTTT
TRBV27	TRBD1	.	TRBJ1-6	CASSSHDRGPYNSPLHF	TGTGCCAGCAGTTCGCATGACAGGGGCCCCTATAATTCACCCCTCCACTTT
TRBV7-8	.	.	TRBJ1-1	CASSLVEAWAEAFF	TGTGCCAGCAGCTTAGTTGAGGCTTGGGCTGAAGCTTTCTTT
TRBV5-6	TRBD1	.	TRBJ1-2	CASSIGQEDYTF	TGTGCCAGCAGCATAGGACAGGAGGACTACACCTTC
TRBV29-1	TRBD2	.	TRBJ2-3	CSVVAGAFTDTQYF	TGCAGCGTGGTAGCGGGGGCCTTCACAGATACGCAGTATTTT
TRBV11-2	.	.	TRBJ1-5	CASSSQGSNQPQHF	TGTGCCAGCAGCTCACAGGGTAGCAATCAGCCCCAGCATTTT
TRBV6-5	TRBD1	.	TRBJ2-5	CASSYDRGVGTQYF	TGTGCCAGCAGTTATGACAGGGGGGTAGGGACCCAGTACTTC
TRBV18	.	few	TRBJ1-1	CAAAPGHQSEAFF	TGTGCCGCAGCTCCCGGACATCAAAGTGAAGCTTTCTTT
TRBV19	.	.	TRBJ1-2	CASSIDDRRFYGYTF	TGTGCCAGTAGTATAGATGACAGGAGATTCTATGGCTACACCTTC
TRBV7-9	.	.	TRBJ1-6	CASSLPNYNSPLHF	TGTGCCAGCAGCTTACCAAACTATAATTCACCCCTCCACTTT
TRBV3-1/TRBV3-2	.	.	TRBJ1-3	CASSPGTARSGNTIYF	TGTGCCAGCAGCCCAGGGACTGCCCGCTCTGGAAACACCATATATTTT
TRBV11-2	TRBD2	once	TRBJ2-2	CASSFLAGSAGELFF	TGTGCCAGCAGCTTTCTAGCGGGGTCGGCCGGGGAGCTGTTTTTT
TRBV6-2/TRBV6-3	.	.	TRBJ1-5	CASSYVYQPQHF	TGTGCCAGCAGTTATGTCTATCAGCCCCAGCATTTT
TRBV4-2	.	.	TRBJ2-1	CASSQAIGASGWEQFF	TGTGCCAGCAGCCAAGCGATAGGAGCTTCCGGGTGGGAGCAGTTCTTC
TRBV18	TRBD1	.	TRBJ1-6	CASSREQTGGRSNSPLHF	TGTGCCAGCTCACGAGAACAGACAGGGGGCCGGAGTAATTCACCCCTCCACTTT
TRBV2	TRBD1	.	TRBJ2-3	CASSRGQSSTDTQYF	TGTGCCAGCAGCCGGGGACAGTCTAGCACAGATACGCAGTATTTT
TRBV7-2	TRBD1	once	TRBJ1-3	CASSLEGQQSGNTIYF	TGTGCCAGCAGCCTCGAGGGACAGCAGTCTGGAAACACCATATATTTT
TRBV5-8	.	few	TRBJ2-5	CASSHDTGQETQYF	TGTGCCAGCAGCCATGACACAGGGCAGGAGACCCAGTACTTC
TRBV7-2	.	.	TRBJ1-6	CASRPYPSSYNSPLHF	TGTGCCAGCAGACCGTACCCGAGCTCCTATAATTCACCCCTCCACTTT
TRBV4-2	.	.	TRBJ1-1	CASSQDFDSFGTEAFF	TGTGCCAGCAGCCAAGATTTCGACAGTTTCGGCACTGAAGCTTTCTTT
TRBV9	TRBD2	.	TRBJ2-2	CASSGRTSDTGELFF	TGTGCCAGCAGCGGGCGGACTAGCGACACCGGGGAGCTGTTTTTT
TRBV9	.	.	TRBJ2-1	CASSSRGYNEQFF	TGTGCCAGCAGCTCCAGGGGCTACAATGAGCAGTTCTTC
TRBV10-3	.	once	TRBJ1-2	CAISESVANYGYTF	TGTGCCATCAGTGAGTCTGTCGCTAACTATGGCTACACCTTC
TRBV9	TRBD2	once	TRBJ2-6	CASSVRDLAGVGANVLTF	TGTGCCAGCAGCGTCCGCGACCTAGCGGGAGTTGGGGCCAACGTCCTGACTTTC
TRBV5-4	TRBD1	.	TRBJ1-6	CASSLAGRGPSVSPLHF	TGTGCCAGCAGCTTGGCGGGTAGGGGGCCGTCTGTTTCACCCCTCCACTTT
TRBV6-2/TRBV6-3	.	.	TRBJ2-7	CASSLTVDEQYF	TGTGCCAGCAGTTTAACTGTTGACGAGCAGTACTTC
TRBV7-2	TRBD1	.	TRBJ1-3	CASSLGTGSGNTIYF	TGTGCCAGCAGCTTAGGGACAGGCTCTGGAAACACCATATATTTT
TRBV7-2	TRBD2	.	TRBJ2-1	CASSKTGTSGGALEQFF	TGTGCCAGCAGCAAAACCGGGACTAGCGGGGGGGCACTTGAGCAGTTCTTC
TRBV7-9	TRBD1	.	TRBJ1-6	CASSLRQGGNSPLHF	TGTGCCAGCAGCTTACGACAGGGTGGAAATTCACCCCTCCACTTT
TRBV7-3	TRBD2	once	TRBJ2-1	CASSSAGTSIYEQFF	TGTGCCAGCAGCTCTGCCGGGACTAGCATATATGAGCAGTTCTTC
TRBV5-1	.	few	TRBJ1-2	CASSLSGLTGYTF	TGCGCCAGCAGCTTGTCAGGGCTTACTGGCTACACCTTC
TRBV7-2	.	.	TRBJ2-1	CASSLFANEQFF	TGTGCCAGCAGCTTATTCGCGAATGAGCAGTTCTTC
TRBV28	.	.	TRBJ1-2	CASHRRGRRDGYTF	TGTGCCAGCCATAGGCGGGGAAGAAGGGATGGCTACACCTTC
TRBV28	.	.	TRBJ2-5	CASSHQFQETQYF	TGTGCCAGTTCACATCAGTTCCAAGAGACCCAGTACTTC
TRBV7-3	.	.	TRBJ2-1	CASSLSGQLINNEQFF	TGTGCCAGCAGCTTAAGCGGACAATTAATTAACAATGAGCAGTTCTTC
TRBV7-3	.	.	TRBJ1-1	CASSLIGEGAEAFF	TGTGCCAGCAGCTTAATAGGGGAGGGGGCTGAAGCTTTCTTT
TRBV7-9	.	.	TRBJ1-4	CASSFTSGAGEKLFF	TGTGCCAGCAGCTTCACATCAGGGGCAGGAGAAAAACTGTTTTTT
TRBV12-3/TRBV12-4	.	.	TRBJ1-2	CASSFRGTQGYTF	TGTGCCAGCAGTTTTAGGGGCACGCAAGGCTACACCTTC
TRBV7-9	TRBD2	.	TRBJ2-5	CASSLGAGGFQETQYF	TGTGCCAGCAGCTTAGGAGCGGGGGGTTTCCAAGAGACCCAGTACTTC